These 25 T cell receptor beta chains were all obtained from the same sample, sequenced in a study of T cell repertoires in ileal Crohn's disease. Here immunoSEQ multiplex PCR was the method, and the copy in TCRdb shows in-frame clones only, minus some. The sample comprises about 13,000 clones, over 80% of which are singletons, and approximately 5.7% rests with the top ten. The specimen was ileal tissue. The receptors here all came from an adult with Crohn's disease.

The chain recombines TRBV25-1 with TRBJ2-7, with TRBD1 identical over 12 bases. The CDR3 length is 16 residues. Germline CDR1 and CDR2: MGHDK and SYGVNS. V shed 4 bases, J shed 4 bases, and the junction held 8 bases outside the gene matches. CDR3 region: CASSGRGTGGGYEQYF. The CDR3 DNA sequence: TGTGCCAGCAGTGGCCGCGGGACAGGGGGCGGGTACGAGCAGTACTTC.

This clone was seen only once. This chain joins TRBV6-5 and TRBJ1-1; D unclear. The CDR3 covers 13 residues. Trimming removed 2 bases at V and 1 base at J, with 5 bases between. Germline CDR1 reads MNHEY; CDR2 reads SVGAGI. CDR3 amino acids: CASSYAGNTEAFF. In DNA, the CDR3 is TGTGCCAGCAGTTACGCGGGGAACACTGAAGCTTTCTTT.

This chain uses TRBV5-1 with TRBJ1-1; weak D call: TRBD1 (6 bases). The CDR3 length is 16 residues. CDR1 is SGHRS and CDR2 is YFSETQ in the germline V gene. Trimming shortened V by 0 bases and J by 1 base, and 13 bases separated the two germline ends. CDR3 sequence (DNA): TGCGCCAGCAGCTTGGCCGGGCAGGGGAAGAACACTGAAGCTTTCTTT. Its protein is CASSLAGQGKNTEAFF.

J is TRBJ1-1 and V is TRBV30; 7 bases match TRBD1. Per germline, CDR1 GTSNPN and CDR2 SVGIG (reference sequence). The CDR3 is made up of 14 amino acids. V shed 2 bases and J 0 bases; nucleotides not matched to a gene: 3. For the CDR3, the DNA is TGTGCCTGGAGTCCCGGACAGGTGAACACTGAAGCTTTCTTT. As protein: CAWSPGQVNTEAFF.

For this clone: A read error may account for a junction end that differs from germline. CDR3 loop: CASRLGPVTYEQYF. The CDR3 DNA reads as TGTGCCAGCAGATTGGGGCCAGTCACCTACGAGCAGTACTTC. This rearrangement joins TRBV5-6 to TRBJ2-7; D may be TRBD1 (5 bases). This CDR3 is 14 amino acids long. Germline CDR1 is SGHDT and CDR2 is YYEEEE.

The rearrangement links TRBV5-6 to TRBJ2-7; 7 positions agree with TRBD2. Germline V lookup: CDR1 SGHDT, CDR2 YYEEEE. The V and J ends lost 4 bases and 2 bases, in that order; junction bases with no gene match: 9. The CDR3 totals 15 residues. The CDR3 DNA is TGTGCCAGCAGCGCCCCAGGGAGGGGACCCTACGAGCAGTACTTC. Translating it yields CASSAPGRGPYEQYF.

This chain uses TRBV5-1 with TRBJ2-2; possible D gene TRBD2, 5 bases. The CDR3 runs 13 residues. Germline CDR1 and CDR2: SGHRS and YFSETQ. V lost 1 base to trimming and J lost 5 bases, with 6 bases between them. The CDR3: CASSLPGTGELFF. DNA for the CDR3: TGCGCCAGCAGCTTGCCGGGAACCGGGGAGCTGTTTTTT.

The rearrangement uses TRBV5-1 and TRBJ2-5; 8 nucleotides line up with TRBD1. The CDR3 has 15 amino acids. V shed 5 bases, J shed 0 bases, and the junction held 6 bases outside the gene matches. Germline V lookup: CDR1 SGHRS, CDR2 YFSETQ. CDR3 DNA sequence: TGCGCCAGCAGTCCGTCGACAGGGGACCAAGAGACCCAGTACTTC. Amino acid sequence: CASSPSTGDQETQYF. The entire variable domain, with the rest obtained from reference TRBV5-1 and TRBJ2-5, is as follows: KAGVTQTPRYLIKTRGQQVTLSCSPISGHRSVSWYQQTPGQGLQFLFEYFSETQRNKGNFPGRFSGRQFSNSRSEMNVSTLELGDSALYLCASSPSTGDQETQYFGPGTRLLVL.

The chain couples TRBV5-6 to TRBJ2-3; 8 positions match TRBD1. The V gene's germline CDR1 is SGHDT and CDR2 YYEEEE. The CDR3 is made up of 16 amino acids. Trimming took 1 base from V and 1 from J; bases not matched to a gene: 5. In DNA form, the CDR3 reads TGTGCCAGCAGCTTGTCGGTCAGGGGGCGCACAGATACGCAGTATTTT. Its protein product is CASSLSVRGRTDTQYF.

This clone was picked up one time. This chain joins TRBV18 and TRBJ1-1; D gene ambiguous. The CDR3 covers 15 residues. Germline lookup yields CDR1 KGHSH and CDR2 LQKENI. V was clipped by 1 base and J by 4 bases, with 13 bases between them. The CDR3: CASSPLRDAGTEAFF. The CDR3 DNA reads as TGTGCCAGCTCACCACTGAGGGATGCGGGCACTGAAGCTTTCTTT.

V and J are TRBV5-6 and TRBJ2-5; 9 bases are a match to TRBD2. The CDR3 length is 16 residues. Trimming removed 4 bases from V and 4 bases from J; junction bases left unmatched: 11. CDR1 SGHDT and CDR2 YYEEEE come from the germline V gene. CDR3 loop: CASSLSGGRPGETQYF. CDR3 coding DNA: TGTGCCAGCAGCCTTAGCGGGGGCCGCCCTGGAGAGACCCAGTACTTC. Variable domain in full (rest from reference TRBV5-6 and TRBJ2-5): DAGVTQSPTHLIKTRGQQVTLRCSPKSGHDTVSWYQQALGQGPQFIFQYYEEEERQRGNFPDRFSGHQFPNYSSELNVNALLLGDSALYLCASSLSGGRPGETQYFGPGTRLLVL.

This chain connects TRBV6-1 to TRBJ2-7; D may be TRBD1 (6 bases). The ends were cut back, 2 bases at V and 2 bases at J, with 22 bases in the middle. This CDR3 contains 18 residues. Per the germline V gene, CDR1 is MNHNS and CDR2 is SASEGT. The CDR3 nucleotides are TGTGCCAGCAGTGAAACCCTTCCAACAGGGAGTGGAGCCTACGAGCAGTACTTC. Protein sequence: CASSETLPTGSGAYEQYF.

The rearrangement joins TRBV6-6 to TRBJ2-7; D is possibly TRBD1 (5 bases). Trimming removed 4 bases at V and 3 bases at J, with 10 bases between. This CDR3 comprises 13 residues. Germline CDR1 MNHNY, CDR2 SVGAGI (reference sequence). In DNA form, the CDR3 reads TGTGCCAGCAGTTTCAGGGTGGACTACGAGCAGTACTTC. It translates to CASSFRVDYEQYF.

The chain is built from TRBV10-3 and TRBJ1-4; 8 positions match TRBD1. Germline V CDR1 and CDR2: ENHRY, SYGVKD. J gave up 12 bases and V 4 bases, and 10 bases lay outside the gene matches. This CDR3 region has 14 residues. CDR3 residues: CAISGTGMGNELFF. DNA for the CDR3: TGTGCCATCAGTGGGACAGGGATGGGGAATGAACTGTTTTTT.

The chain recombines TRBV7-9 with TRBJ2-5; 11 bases agree with TRBD1. The germline gives CDR1 SEHNR, CDR2 FQNEAQ (reference sequence). The V segment lost 3 bases and the J segment 5 bases; nucleotides outside the gene matches: 2. The CDR3 spans 14 residues. The CDR3 DNA reads TGTGCCAGCAGCTTCGGACAGGGGGCCGAGACCCAGTACTTC. Translated, it gives CASSFGQGAETQYF.

The gene calls are TRBV18 and TRBJ1-2, with 8 bases lining up with TRBD1. Trimming at V came to 3 bases and at J to 11 bases, leaving 11 bases not matched to a gene. CDR1 and CDR2 (germline): KGHSH, LQKENI. CDR3 length equals 14 residues. The CDR3 here is CASSPQGQALGYTF. The CDR3 region has the DNA TGTGCCAGCTCACCGCAGGGACAGGCGCTAGGATACACCTTC.

This chain uses TRBV2 with TRBJ2-1, with D tentatively TRBD2 (6 bases). Trimming removed 7 bases from V and 7 bases from J, with 14 bases in between. Germline CDR1 and CDR2: SNHLY and FYNNEI. This CDR3 has 13 amino acids. This CDR3 reads CASTGLSGNEQFF. Here the CDR3 DNA reads TGTGCCAGCACCGGACTAAGTGGAAATGAGCAGTTCTTC.

The chain carries TRBV19 and TRBJ1-1; D not certain. This CDR3 is built from 13 residues. The V and J ends lost 3 bases and 5 bases respectively, with 10 bases between them. The germline gives CDR1 LNHDA, CDR2 SQIVND (reference sequence). CDR3: CASSISTRTEAFF. Here the CDR3 DNA reads TGTGCCAGTAGTATTTCGACTCGGACTGAAGCTTTCTTT. The variable domain in full, with the rest retrieved from reference TRBV19 and TRBJ1-1, is DGGITQSPKYLFRKEGQNVTLSCEQNLNHDAMYWYRQDPGQGLRLIYYSQIVNDFQKGDIAEGYSVSREKKESFPLTVTSAQKNPTAFYLCASSISTRTEAFFGQGTRLTVV.

This chain joins TRBV2 and TRBJ2-7; weak D call: TRBD1 (6 bases). Germline lookup yields CDR1 SNHLY and CDR2 FYNNEI. V was shortened by 6 bases and J by 4 bases, with 10 bases between the two germline ends. CDR3 length: 12 amino acids. DNA of the CDR3: TGTGCCAGCAGCAAACAGGGATACGAGCAGTACTTC. This codes for CASSKQGYEQYF.

The chain links TRBV14 to TRBJ1-1; D not resolved. The germline V gene has CDR1 SGHDN and CDR2 FVKESK. Between the trimmed V and J ends, which lost 0 bases and 4 bases, there was a span of 6 bases. The CDR3 covers 13 residues. The CDR3 reads CASSQEASTEAFF. The CDR3, as DNA: TGTGCCAGCAGCCAAGAGGCCAGCACTGAAGCTTTCTTT.

A single count supports this clone. This chain uses TRBV6-5 with TRBJ1-2, with a tentative D call TRBD1 (5 bases). V was trimmed by 4 bases and J by 8 bases, leaving 14 bases between them. The CDR3 has 13 residues. The V gene's germline CDR1 is MNHEY and CDR2 SVGAGI. CDR3 sequence: CASSFPGRLGYTF. The CDR3 DNA is TGTGCCAGCAGTTTTCCAGGGCGCCTGGGCTACACCTTC.

The chain employs TRBV10-3 and TRBJ2-1; no clear D. Trimming left V 4 bases short and J 8 bases short, with 9 bases between. The CDR3 loop spans 12 amino acids. The germline CDR1 and CDR2 sequences are ENHRY and SYGVKD. The CDR3 loop reads CAISGVAHEQFF. The CDR3 DNA sequence: TGTGCCATCAGTGGAGTCGCCCATGAGCAGTTCTTC.

The J gene is TRBJ1-2, the V gene TRBV6-5; 8 nucleotides agree with TRBD1. The CDR3 has 13 amino acids. CDR1 MNHEY and CDR2 SVGAGI come from the germline V gene. V lost 7 bases and J lost 2; bases outside the gene matches: 3. The CDR3 loop reads CASTRQGNYGYTF. The CDR3 coding sequence is TGTGCCAGCACTCGACAGGGGAACTATGGCTACACCTTC.

The V call is TRBV27, the J call TRBJ2-1, with D possibly being TRBD2 (6 bases). From germline, CDR1 is MNHEY and CDR2 SMNVEV (reference sequence). V lost 5 bases and J 5 bases, leaving 16 bases between the germline ends. This CDR3 region has 15 residues. Written as DNA, the CDR3 is TGTGCCAGCAGTACGGGACTGACTTGGGACAATGAGCAGTTCTTC. This encodes CASSTGLTWDNEQFF.

The rearrangement links TRBV6-6 to TRBJ1-1, with D hard to call. Germline-derived CDR1 and CDR2 are MNHNY and SVGAGI (reference sequence). The CDR3 totals 13 residues. V was clipped by 2 bases and J by 6 bases, with 10 bases between them. CDR3 bases: TGTGCCAGCAGTTACCTGACTTTGGCTGAAGCTTTCTTT. Amino acid sequence: CASSYLTLAEAFF.